This TCR beta chain was captured by sequencing in a study of T cell responses to AZD1222 COVID-19 vaccine. In the study overall: Researchers grouped second doses given at about 4 or about 12 weeks into one pool. General study points: Unmutated variant regions are reportedly the target of nearly half of TCRs that are spike-specific. Clonal diversity was possibly underestimated; the donors were predominantly white British and more often female. Increases in Spike-specific TCR breadth and depth were seen after two AZD1222 doses.

About this clone itself: The antigen remains unidentified.

TCRdb's table, derived via immunoSEQ multiplex PCR, lists solely in-frame clones and lacks some. The table includes about 130,000 clones, around 86% detected once. Germline V lookup: CDR1 SGHTA, CDR2 FQGNSA. V was trimmed by 5 bases and J by 4 bases, leaving 16 bases between them. The CDR3 is 15 residues long. The sequence came from an adult in good health. V and J are TRBV7-2 and TRBJ2-3; perhaps TRBD1 as D (5 bases). Sequences were derived from peripheral blood, sampled on day 0 of AZD1222 vaccination. The CDR3 coding sequence is TGTGCCAGCAGCGTATCACAGGTCACCGCAGATACGCAGTATTTT. This translates into CASSVSQVTADTQYF.